This TCR beta chain emerged from a study of CD8 T cell repertoires and HIV-1 epitope variants. Looking at the study overall: Epitopes were three Gag families plus Nef HW9 and YT9.

Germline V gene data show CDR1 as LNHNV and CDR2 as YYDKDF (reference sequence). The V gene lost 5 bases and the J gene lost 0 bases, with 14 bases spanning the gap. This CDR3 spans 16 amino acids. Clones were read by immunoSEQ multiplex PCR, and TCRdb kept only the in-frame ones, dropping some. This sample yields about 95,000 clones, of which more than 65% are seen a single time; under 30% belongs to the top ten. Sequencing was done on a sample of uncultured baseline CD8+ T cells from peripheral blood mononuclear cells (PBMCs). The TCR sequence derives from a male donor with HIV. The chain links TRBV15 to TRBJ1-5, with D perhaps matching TRBD1 (6 bases). CDR3 DNA: TGTGCCACCAGCTCCTCAGGGACATATAGCAATCAGCCCCAGCATTTT. Amino acid sequence: CATSSSGTYSNQPQHF.